This is a list of T cell receptor beta chains from one sample in a study of a mutant IDH1 vaccine in newly diagnosed glioma. For these receptors, no antigen is known. Clones were sequenced by immunoSEQ multiplex PCR, and TCRdb holds only the in-frame ones, with some missing. This repertoire shows around 28,000 clones, approximately 88% found once; its top ten account for roughly 20%. The sequences come from PBMCs, collected from a glioma patient whose treatment included an IDH1 peptide vaccine. All receptors derive from a man younger than 30 with glioma. CDR3s include the opening cysteine and the closing phenylalanine or tryptophan. Each record gives: J gene, D gene, V gene, CDR3 length, clone size, CDR3 DNA, CDR3 protein. The D gene is left open where the match is weak. For some rows the clone size is stated as once, few or many, or as a class when expanded; others skip it.

>TRBJ2-1|-|TRBV4-1|13|-
TGCGCCAGCAGCCCAGGGATTTACAATGAGCAGTTCTTC
CASSPGIYNEQFF
>TRBJ1-5|-|TRBV6-1|13|once
TGTGCCAGCAGGAGGACAAACGATCAGCCCCAGCATTTT
CASRRTNDQPQHF
>TRBJ1-2|-|TRBV27|13|-
TGTGCCAGCAGTCTCTCGACCGGGCCCGGCTACACCTTC
CASSLSTGPGYTF
>TRBJ1-2|-|TRBV27|15|-
TGTGCCAGCAGTTTAGGAGGGGGAACTAACTATGGCTACACCTTC
CASSLGGGTNYGYTF
>TRBJ2-1|-|TRBV29-1|13|-
TGCAGCGTTGCCAGGGAACCCTACAATGAGCAGTTCTTC
CSVAREPYNEQFF
>TRBJ1-5|-|TRBV28|12|-
TGTGCCAGCCGGGAGAGCAATCAGCCCCAGCATTTT
CASRESNQPQHF
>TRBJ2-1|-|TRBV6-1|11|-
TGTGCCAGCATGTTCGGCAATGAGCAGTTCTTC
CASMFGNEQFF
>TRBJ1-2|TRBD1|TRBV19|13|few
TGTGCCAGTAGCGCTACAGGGGGCTATGGCTACACCTTC
CASSATGGYGYTF
>TRBJ1-2|-|TRBV18|13|-
TGTGCCAGCTCACCTTTAACAAGGGGTGGCTACACCTTC
CASSPLTRGGYTF
>TRBJ1-2|TRBD1|TRBV7-2|16|-
TGTGCCAGCAGCTTAGGGGGACAGGGGCCCCCGATGGGCTACACCTTC
CASSLGGQGPPMGYTF
>TRBJ1-1|-|TRBV7-9|14|-
TGTGCCAGCAGCTTAGGGGGGCTCTTGAATGAAGCTTTCTTT
CASSLGGLLNEAFF
>TRBJ1-3|-|TRBV30|12|-
TGTGCCTGGAGCCCGGGTGGGCTCACCATATATTTT
CAWSPGGLTIYF
>TRBJ1-6|TRBD1|TRBV30|13|-
TGTGCCTGGAGCGACAGGGGAGATTCACCCCTCCACTTT
CAWSDRGDSPLHF
>TRBJ1-2|TRBD1|TRBV29-1|12|-
TGCAGCGTTCGGGACAGCCCCTATGGCTACACCTTC
CSVRDSPYGYTF
>TRBJ2-7|TRBD1|TRBV5-6|14|-
TGTGCCAGTACCGACAGGGAAACATCCTACGAGCAGTACTTC
CASTDRETSYEQYF
>TRBJ2-2|-|TRBV4-2|15|-
TGTGCCAGCAGCGAAGTAGCGGATTACACCGGGGAGCTGTTTTTT
CASSEVADYTGELFF
>TRBJ1-1|TRBD1|TRBV2|14|-
TGTGCCGCCAGGGGGGGCAGATTGAACACTGAAGCTTTCTTT
CAARGGRLNTEAFF
>TRBJ1-3|-|TRBV9|14|-
TGTGCCAGCAGCCGCCGGGGCGAAGGAAACACCATATATTTT
CASSRRGEGNTIYF
>TRBJ1-1|TRBD1|TRBV5-5|15|-
TGTGCCAGCAGCCTATCTGGGACAGGGGTCACTGAAGCTTTCTTT
CASSLSGTGVTEAFF
>TRBJ2-7|-|TRBV4-1|16|-
TGCGCCAGCAGCCAAGTCACAGCAGAAGTATCCTACGAGCAGTACTTC
CASSQVTAEVSYEQYF
>TRBJ1-2|TRBD1|TRBV28|15|-
TGTGCCAGCATCCCCCCGGGGGGACAGACAAAAGGCTACACCTTC
CASIPPGGQTKGYTF